The 18 T cell receptor beta chains below were found in one sample sequenced in a study of spatial heterogeneity in lung cancer. Documented time point: sample taken at primary tumor resection. TCRdb re-analysed the 5' RACE reads in MiXCR, keeping a single row per CDR3 protein. Of tens of thousands of distinct CDR3 sequences in the sample, around 7.8% were seen once. Material: PBMCs, obtained at surgery. The receptors here all came from a male donor with early-stage non-small cell lung cancer.

The sample holds one count of this clonotype. The chain uses TRBV5-1 and TRBJ1-1; D gene unclear. Germline V gene sequence: CDR1 SGHRS, CDR2 YFSETQ. The CDR3 runs 14 residues. V lost 0 bases to trimming and J lost 1 base, with 7 bases between them. CDR3 nucleotide sequence: TGCGCCAGCAGCTTGGCCAGTCGGAACACTGAAGCTTTCTTT. The encoded protein is CASSLASRNTEAFF.

The J gene is TRBJ1-5, the V gene TRBV20-1, with TRBD1 matching 9 bases. The V gene's germline CDR1 is DFQATT and CDR2 SNEGSKA (reference sequence). This CDR3 has 19 amino acids. Germline trimming cut 1 base from V and 0 bases from J; bases unmatched to any gene: 13. The CDR3 loop reads CSARGDREDLRDSNQPQHF. The CDR3 DNA sequence: TGCAGTGCTAGAGGGGACAGGGAAGATTTGAGGGATAGCAATCAGCCCCAGCATTTT.

This clonotype was counted ten times or more. V gene TRBV10-3 combines with J gene TRBJ1-1; D remains unclear. Germline V gene data show CDR1 as ENHRY and CDR2 as SYGVKD. The CDR3 runs to 14 residues. V lost 7 bases, J lost 4 bases, and 16 bases lay in between. For the CDR3, the DNA is TGTGCCATCACCCCGGATGAGGACTTCACTGAAGCTTTCTTT. Translation gives CAITPDEDFTEAFF.

This clonotype occurred many times. The J gene is TRBJ1-1, the V gene TRBV7-9, with TRBD1 identical over 7 bases. This CDR3 contains 15 residues. Germline-derived CDR1 and CDR2 are SEHNR and FQNEAQ (reference sequence). V dropped 1 base and J dropped 0; count of bases not matched to a gene: 2. The CDR3 reads CASSLETGMNTEAFF. The CDR3 DNA follows: TGTGCCAGCAGCTTAGAGACAGGGATGAACACTGAAGCTTTCTTT.

The CDR3 loop reads CASSFAKTEAFF. The CDR3 bases are TGTGCCAGCAGCTTTGCGAAGACTGAAGCTTTCTTT. This chain joins TRBV11-2 and TRBJ1-1; no clear D gene. The V end was cut by 3 bases, the J end by 5 bases, with 7 bases between. The CDR3 spans 12 residues. Germline V gene lookup returns CDR1 SGHAT and CDR2 FQNNGV.

The genes are TRBV5-4 and TRBJ2-3; 10 bases align to TRBD2. CDR1 and CDR2 (germline): SGHNT, YYREEE (reference sequence). The CDR3 contains 15 residues. The trim removed 0 bases at V and 3 bases at J, leaving 1 base unmatched. CDR3 sequence reads: CASSLASGRTDTQYF. CDR3 coding DNA: TGTGCCAGCAGCTTGGCTAGCGGGAGAACAGATACGCAGTATTTT.

The rearrangement joins TRBV18 to TRBJ2-1; TRBD2 matches 14 bases. The CDR3 totals 15 residues. The germline gives CDR1 KGHSH, CDR2 LQKENI. V was pared by 3 bases and J by 7 bases, with 2 bases of the junction left unmatched. The chain's CDR3 is CASSPGTSGSNEQFF. In DNA form, the CDR3 reads TGTGCCAGCTCACCGGGGACTAGCGGGAGTAATGAGCAGTTCTTC.

This clonotype was seen ten or more times. V and J are TRBV7-9 and TRBJ2-3; tentative D call: TRBD2 (5 bases). V was cut by 8 bases and J by 2 bases, with 14 bases left in between. The CDR3 length is 14 residues. CDR1 is SEHNR and CDR2 is FQNEAQ in the germline V gene (reference sequence). The CDR3 sequence: CASRPQRFTDTQYF. For the CDR3, the DNA is TGTGCCAGCCGGCCGCAGCGGTTCACAGATACGCAGTATTTT. Full variable domain (remainder filled in from reference TRBV7-9 and TRBJ2-3): DTGVSQNPRHKITKRGQNVTFRCDPISEHNRLYWYRQTLGQGPEFLTYFQNEAQLEKSRLLSDRFSAERPKGSFSTLEIQRTEQGDSAMYLCASRPQRFTDTQYFGPGTRLTVL.

This clonotype has a count of ten or more. This chain uses TRBV7-2 with TRBJ2-1; 10 positions agree with TRBD2. Trimming cost V 4 bases and J 6 bases; bases outside gene matches: 3. Germline V CDR1 and CDR2: SGHTA, FQGNSA. The CDR3 spans 14 residues. This CDR3 is CASSSRTSGNEQFF. The CDR3 DNA is TGTGCCAGCAGCTCCCGGACTAGCGGCAATGAGCAGTTCTTC.

In this sample, this clonotype turned up many times. The CDR3, as DNA: TGCAGTGCTAGCCGACTAGGCCCGCCCCGGTACAATGAGCAGTTCTTC. Residues: CSASRLGPPRYNEQFF. The chain combines TRBV20-1 with TRBJ2-1, with D possibly TRBD2 on 6 matching bases. CDR1 DFQATT and CDR2 SNEGSKA come from the germline V gene (reference sequence). CDR3 length: 16 residues. V was shortened by 3 bases and J by 4 bases, with 19 bases between the two germline ends.

A few counts support this clonotype. The V and J genes are TRBV5-4 and TRBJ1-1; D remains ambiguous. The V end was cut by 0 bases, the J end by 5 bases, with 14 bases between. Per germline, CDR1 SGHNT and CDR2 YYREEE (reference sequence). The CDR3 has 15 amino acids. CDR3 sequence reads: CASSLVMGYQTEAFF. The CDR3 DNA reads as TGTGCCAGCAGCTTGGTTATGGGGTATCAGACTGAAGCTTTCTTT.

This clonotype occurred many times. This chain joins TRBV29-1 and TRBJ2-7; D call uncertain. V was pared by 6 bases and J by 3 bases, with 15 bases between. The germline V gene encodes CDR1 SQVTM and CDR2 ANQGSEA. The CDR3 extends over 13 amino acids. The DNA of the CDR3 is TGCAGCGTACCCCGGGCTGGGGACTACGAGCAGTACTTC. This translates into CSVPRAGDYEQYF.

This clonotype was recorded many times. J is TRBJ2-5 and V is TRBV11-2; D is perhaps TRBD2 (7 bases). The CDR3 contains 13 residues. The germline CDR1 and CDR2 sequences are SGHAT and FQNNGV. V was cut by 5 bases and J by 4 bases, with 11 bases left in between. For the CDR3, the DNA is TGTGCCAGCAGCCGGGGGGCAGCAGAGACCCAGTACTTC. Translated, it gives CASSRGAAETQYF.

The table lists this clonotype with a few counts. In nucleotides, the CDR3 is TGCGCCAGCAGCTCCGGGGACTGGGACGCCGACTACGAGCAGTACTTC. It codes for CASSSGDWDADYEQYF. The J gene is TRBJ2-7, the V gene TRBV5-1, with TRBD2 as a possible D gene (6 bases). Per germline, CDR1 SGHRS and CDR2 YFSETQ. The CDR3 extends over 16 amino acids. V lost 3 bases and J lost 3, with 19 bases in between. The whole variable domain, remainder taken from reference TRBV5-1 and TRBJ2-7, is KAGVTQTPRYLIKTRGQQVTLSCSPISGHRSVSWYQQTPGQGLQFLFEYFSETQRNKGNFPGRFSGRQFSNSRSEMNVSTLELGDSALYLCASSSGDWDADYEQYFGPGTRLTVT.

As DNA, the CDR3 is TGTGCCAGCAGCCGTCGCTGGGCGGGAGTCACCGGGGAGCTGTTTTTT. It yields the protein CASSRRWAGVTGELFF. The V call is TRBV3-1, the J call TRBJ2-2; the match to TRBD2 covers 7 bases. The germline V gene encodes CDR1 LGHDT and CDR2 YNNKEL (reference sequence). The CDR3 covers 16 residues. Trimming removed 4 bases from V and 4 bases from J; junction bases left unmatched: 9.

This clonotype was seen ten or more times. This chain uses TRBV12-5 with TRBJ2-1; 16 nucleotides agree with TRBD2. J was trimmed by 8 bases and V by 5 bases; bases with no gene match: 6. The CDR3 consists of 16 residues. CDR1 and CDR2 from the germline V gene are LGHNT and FRNRAP. CDR3 coding DNA: TGTGCTAGTGGTCCGGGACTAGCGGGAGGGCCGGATGAGCAGTTCTTC. It encodes CASGPGLAGGPDEQFF.

Points on this clonotype: This may be a read error, as it is one base from a much larger clone. The chain has TRBV3-1 and TRBJ2-3; D possibly matches TRBD1 or TRBD2 (5 bases each). CDR1 and CDR2 from the germline V gene are LGHDT and YNNKEL (reference sequence). This CDR3 contains 13 residues. The CDR3, as DNA: TGTGTCAGCAGCCCAGGGACCACAGATACGCAGTATTTT. Translation: CVSSPGTTDTQYF.

This clonotype was seen at least ten times. The chain employs TRBV11-3 and TRBJ1-1, with D uncertain. This CDR3 is built from 13 residues. V was clipped by 1 base and J by 3 bases, with 6 bases between them. The germline CDR1 and CDR2 sequences are SGHNT and YENEEA. The CDR3 DNA sequence: TGTGCCAGCAGCTTAGTAACCGACACTGAAGCTTTCTTT. This sequence encodes CASSLVTDTEAFF. Full variable domain (rest looked up from reference TRBV11-3 and TRBJ1-1): EAGVVQSPRYKIIEKKQPVAFWCNPISGHNTLYWYLQNLGQGPELLIRYENEEAVDDSQLPKDRFSAERLKGVDSTLKIQPAELGDSAVYLCASSLVTDTEAFFGQGTRLTVV.